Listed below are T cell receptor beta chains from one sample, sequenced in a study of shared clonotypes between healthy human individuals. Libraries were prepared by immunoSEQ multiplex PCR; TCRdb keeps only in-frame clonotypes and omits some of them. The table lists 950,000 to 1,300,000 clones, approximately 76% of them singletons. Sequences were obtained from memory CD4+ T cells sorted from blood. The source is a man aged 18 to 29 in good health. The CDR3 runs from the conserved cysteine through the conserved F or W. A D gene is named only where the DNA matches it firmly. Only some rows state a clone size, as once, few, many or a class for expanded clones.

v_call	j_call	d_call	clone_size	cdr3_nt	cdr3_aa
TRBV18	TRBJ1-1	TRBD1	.	TGTGCCAGCTCACCAATTTCCACGGGACAGGGAGACACTGAAGCTTTCTTT	CASSPISTGQGDTEAFF
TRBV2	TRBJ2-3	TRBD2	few	TGTGCCAGCCGCCCCAGACGACTAGCGGGAAGCACAGATACGCAGTATTTT	CASRPRRLAGSTDTQYF
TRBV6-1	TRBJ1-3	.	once	TGTGCCAGCAGTGAACAGGCGGGGAACACCATATATTTT	CASSEQAGNTIYF
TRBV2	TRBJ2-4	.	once	TGTGCCAGCAGTGAAGTTGCGGTAGCCAAAAACATTCAGTACTTC	CASSEVAVAKNIQYF
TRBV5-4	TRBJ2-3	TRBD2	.	TGTGCCAGCAGCCTGGGACTAGCGGGGGGCGCGAGCACAGATACGCAGTATTTT	CASSLGLAGGASTDTQYF
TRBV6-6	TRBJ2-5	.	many	TGTGCCAGCAGCAAAGAGACCCAGTACTTC	CASSKETQYF
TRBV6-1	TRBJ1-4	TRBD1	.	TGTGCCAGCAGGCAGGGGGTAGGGACTGAAAAACTGTTTTTT	CASRQGVGTEKLFF
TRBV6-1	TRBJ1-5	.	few	TGTGCCAGCAGGCCCGGGTTCAATCAGCCCCAGCATTTT	CASRPGFNQPQHF
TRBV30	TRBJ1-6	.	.	TGTGCCTGGAGCCGGAGTTCTGGTCCCCTCCACTTT	CAWSRSSGPLHF
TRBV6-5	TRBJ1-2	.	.	TGTGCCAGCAGTCCCCAGGTGACCGATTACTATGGCTACACCTTC	CASSPQVTDYYGYTF
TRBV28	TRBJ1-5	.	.	TGTGCCAGCAGTTGGGTAGGAGTTAGCAATCAGCCCCAGCATTTT	CASSWVGVSNQPQHF
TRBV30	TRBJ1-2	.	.	TGTGCCTGGAGCCCCAAATGGGGAAGTGGCTACACCTTC	CAWSPKWGSGYTF
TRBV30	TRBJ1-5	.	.	TGTGCCTGGAGTTCGGGGGGCAGTTCCCTATGGAATCAGCCCCAGCATTTT	CAWSSGGSSLWNQPQHF
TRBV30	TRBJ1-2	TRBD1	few	TGTGCCTGGAGCGGGACAGCTGGTGGCTACACCTTC	CAWSGTAGGYTF
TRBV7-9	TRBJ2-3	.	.	TGTGCCAGCAGCTTAGGATCAAGGGGAGCGAGCACAGATACGCAGTATTTT	CASSLGSRGASTDTQYF
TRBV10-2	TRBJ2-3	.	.	TGCGCCAGCGCGACCCAACAAGATACGCAGTATTTT	CASATQQDTQYF
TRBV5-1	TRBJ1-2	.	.	TGCGCCAGCAGCTTAATACAGGGCAGAGATGGCTACACCTTC	CASSLIQGRDGYTF
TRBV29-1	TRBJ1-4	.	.	TGCAGCGTTTCCGAGGGTACTAATGAAAAACTGTTTTTT	CSVSEGTNEKLFF
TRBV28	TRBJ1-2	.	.	TGTGCCAGCAACGCCGGACAGTCCTATGGCTACACCTTC	CASNAGQSYGYTF
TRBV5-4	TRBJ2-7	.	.	TGTGCCAGCAGATTAGACAGATACTCCTACGAGCAGTACTTC	CASRLDRYSYEQYF
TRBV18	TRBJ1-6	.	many	TGTGCCAGCTCACCAGGGGATTCACCCCTCCACTTT	CASSPGDSPLHF
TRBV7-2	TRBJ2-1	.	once	TGTGCCAGCAGCTTCGGGGAAATTCGGGGTGAGCAGTTCTTC	CASSFGEIRGEQFF
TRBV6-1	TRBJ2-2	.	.	TGTGCCAGCAGAGTGATTGGGACCGGGGAGCTGTTTTTT	CASRVIGTGELFF
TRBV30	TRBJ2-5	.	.	TGTGCCTGGAGTGGACAAAAGAAGGGTGGCCAAGAGACCCAGTACTTC	CAWSGQKKGGQETQYF